This T cell receptor beta chain was sequenced for a study of Graves' ophthalmopathy and Graves' hyperthyroidism. Study-level background: Before any treatment, peripheral blood was taken at the initial diagnosis.

Around 9.9 ml of fresh blood yielded the PBMCs by density gradient. As regards this clonotype: Antigen: not known.

Amplification of the TCR beta CDR3 regions used RNA transcripts (as template). The first-round RT-PCR employed HTBI primers together with the Qiagen OneStep RT-PCR kit. A multiplex PCR was then performed as the second round. TCRdb processed the multiplex PCR reads anew with MiXCR; each CDR3 protein has one entry. The repertoire has 170,000 or so distinct CDR3 sequences, 30% to 45% of them found once; the top ten carry approximately 5.5%. Whole-study findings and limits: Stable hyperthyroidism and ophthalmopathy were told apart by a 13-signature model, which achieved about 88% sensitivity and more than 75% specificity. Blood samples also showed most expanded thyroid clonotypes exceeding 0.001 frequency.

The CDR3 runs 14 residues. Looked up from germline, CDR1 is LNHDA and CDR2 is SQIVND (reference sequence). Trimming at V came to 6 bases and at J to 7 bases, leaving 8 bases not matched to a gene. The sequence was obtained from a woman in her forties with Graves' ophthalmopathy. V is TRBV19 and J is TRBJ1-2, with 10 positions matching TRBD1. Sequenced sample: peripheral blood. CDR3 DNA: TGTGCCAGTAGGGGCCGGGACAGGGGAACTGGCTACACCTTC. Its protein is CASRGRDRGTGYTF. The entire variable domain, with the rest obtained from reference TRBV19 and TRBJ1-2, is as follows: DGGITQSPKYLFRKEGQNVTLSCEQNLNHDAMYWYRQDPGQGLRLIYYSQIVNDFQKGDIAEGYSVSREKKESFPLTVTSAQKNPTAFYLCASRGRDRGTGYTFGSGTRLTVV.